This is a list of T cell receptor beta chains from one sample in a study of CD8+ T cells in alopecia areata. TCRdb keeps only in-frame clones here, not all; method: immunoSEQ multiplex PCR. The sample consists of 90,000 to 150,000 clones, 30% to 40% of them appearing once. The specimen sequenced was CD4+ T cells sorted from blood. All receptors come from a human donor with alopecia areata. CDR3s include the opening cysteine and the closing phenylalanine or tryptophan. A D gene is named only where the DNA matches it firmly. Only part of the rows carry a size: once, few, many, or a class if the clone is expanded.

size	D	V	J	CDR3	DNA
few	TRBD2	TRBV10-3	TRBJ2-7	CAIRAPAGGDEQYF	TGTGCCATCAGGGCCCCAGCGGGAGGCGACGAGCAGTACTTC
NA	TRBD1	TRBV19	TRBJ1-5	CATWNRGVDQPQHF	TGTGCCACCTGGAACAGGGGAGTGGATCAGCCCCAGCATTTT
few	TRBD2	TRBV29-1	TRBJ2-7	CSVEPLAGGSYEQYF	TGCAGCGTTGAACCCCTAGCGGGAGGGTCCTACGAGCAGTACTTC
NA	TRBD1	TRBV5-1	TRBJ1-1	CASSWGQGNTEAFF	TGCGCCAGCAGCTGGGGACAGGGTAACACTGAAGCTTTCTTT
few	NA	TRBV20-1	TRBJ2-7	CSARQGNEQYF	TGCAGTGCTAGACAGGGAAACGAGCAGTACTTC
NA	NA	TRBV14	TRBJ1-4	CASSQKQGPGEKLFF	TGTGCCAGCAGCCAAAAACAGGGTCCTGGGGAAAAACTGTTTTTT
few	TRBD1	TRBV7-9	TRBJ2-1	CASSQSGRTGVYNEQFF	TGTGCCAGCAGCCAATCGGGAAGGACAGGGGTCTACAATGAGCAGTTCTTC
few	NA	TRBV19	TRBJ2-1	CASGKGTPLLEQFF	TGTGCCAGTGGGAAGGGTACCCCCCTTCTTGAGCAGTTCTTC
few	NA	TRBV5-1	TRBJ2-5	CASSYNQETQYF	TGCGCCAGCAGCTATAACCAAGAGACCCAGTACTTC
NA	NA	TRBV30	TRBJ2-2	CAWSSQGLTGELFF	TGTGCCTGGAGCTCCCAGGGACTTACCGGGGAGCTGTTTTTT
NA	TRBD1	TRBV29-1	TRBJ2-5	CSSGQGEETQYF	TGCAGCTCGGGACAGGGGGAAGAGACCCAGTACTTC
NA	NA	TRBV5-6	TRBJ2-3	CASSLGTSTDTQYF	TGTGCCAGCAGCCTCGGGACTTCCACAGATACGCAGTATTTT
few	TRBD2	TRBV5-6	TRBJ2-7	CASSPDLAGAVYEQYF	TGTGCCAGCAGCCCCGACCTAGCGGGGGCCGTCTACGAGCAGTACTTC
NA	NA	TRBV9	TRBJ1-6	CASSPRAGESSPLHF	TGTGCCAGCAGCCCTCGGGCGGGGGAAAGTTCACCCCTCCACTTT
NA	NA	TRBV29-1	TRBJ1-2	CSVERVQDYGYTF	TGCAGCGTTGAGCGGGTACAGGACTATGGCTACACCTTC
NA	NA	TRBV7-3	TRBJ2-5	CASSSDRQETQYF	TGTGCCAGCAGCTCGGACAGACAAGAGACCCAGTACTTC
few	NA	TRBV29-1	TRBJ2-7	CSVGGRNEQYF	TGCAGCGTTGGCGGACGGAACGAGCAGTACTTC
NA	NA	TRBV7-2	TRBJ1-1	CASSLFSPETEAFF	TGTGCCAGCAGCTTATTTTCCCCGGAGACTGAAGCTTTCTTT